The clone carrying this T cell receptor beta chain was seen once. Other DNA variants within this sample encode the same CDR3. The germline CDR1 and CDR2 sequences are SGHRS and YFSETQ. Trimming pared 0 bases from V and 4 bases from J, leaving 7 bases between. The CDR3 runs 14 residues. Sequencing used immunoSEQ multiplex PCR; TCRdb keeps in-frame clones, though not all of them. The data hold some 2,400,000 clones, with almost 96% observed a single time. This sample was included in a study of shared clonotypes between healthy human individuals. The chain is built from TRBV5-1 and TRBJ2-2, with D possibly matching TRBD1 (5 bases). Sequencing was done on a sample of naive CD4+ T cells sorted from blood. Subset in this sample: CD45RA+ positively selected. This receptor was taken from a man between 18 and 35 years old in good health. This CDR3 is CASSLEQGTGELFF. DNA for the CDR3: TGCGCCAGCAGCTTGGAGCAGGGCACCGGGGAGCTGTTTTTT.